This T cell receptor (beta chain) stems from a study of blood T cell repertoires in COVID-19. Overall study context: Some COVID-19 samples were acute and others convalescent; all came from the United States, Italy and Spain. Sample material is recorded as cDNA or gDNA derived from T cells, B-cell-depleted T cells, or PBMCs.

CDR1 and CDR2 from the germline V gene are MDHEN and SYDVKM. CDR3 length equals 14 residues. V gave up 6 bases and J gave up 3 bases; unmatched junction bases: 5. The protocol was immunoSEQ multiplex PCR, while the TCRdb copy is restricted to in-frame clones and leaves out a portion. This sample yields about 170,000 clones, of which 85% are seen a single time; about 3.3% belongs to the top ten. Material for sequencing was peripheral blood. This chain uses TRBV28 with TRBJ2-5; TRBD2 matches 9 bases. The sequence came from a human donor with acute or convalescent COVID-19. The donor label of this sample is uncertain. The CDR3 protein is CASSGTSRKETQYF. DNA of the CDR3: TGTGCCAGCAGCGGGACTAGCAGAAAAGAGACCCAGTACTTC.